Detailed here is one T cell receptor (beta chain). The antigen is unknown. Germline loops: CDR1 SGHTA, CDR2 FQGNSA. The CDR3 extends over 15 amino acids. The germline V and J ends were trimmed by 3 bases and 1 base, with 10 bases remaining between them. The sample is drawn from a study of shared clonotypes between healthy human individuals. Study results and caveats: There were few donors, and this limited the genetic and exposure-history diversity represented.

The method was immunoSEQ multiplex PCR; TCRdb's version includes in-frame clones alone and lacks a portion of them. The repertoire holds roughly 660,000 clones, with 90% as singletons. The sequenced material came from memory CD8+ T cells from PBMCs. Subset meaning: CD45RO+ cells pooled with CCR7-negative TemRA cells. The source is a young man in good health. Some clones in this sample may be carry-over from other donors' samples. The J gene is TRBJ1-5, the V gene TRBV7-2, with D uncertain. The CDR3 is CASSFFRGSNQPQHF. The CDR3 DNA is TGTGCCAGCAGCTTTTTCCGAGGGAGCAATCAGCCCCAGCATTTT.